One sample yielded the 14 T cell receptor beta chains listed below, sequenced in a study of metastatic and nonmetastatic thyroid tumors. TCRdb redid the clone calls on the PCR reads using MiXCR. The table lists 23,000 or so clones, over 20% of them singletons. Until they underwent thyroid surgery, no patient had received any treatment. Source material: blood. The origin of the receptors is a female donor with papillary thyroid cancer or a benign thyroid nodule (not recorded which). Some clones in this sample may be carry-over from other donors' samples.

This clone occurred many times. The same CDR3 is also encoded by other DNA sequences in this sample. V is TRBV9 and J is TRBJ2-6; unclear D gene. There are 15 residues in the CDR3. V dropped 0 bases and J dropped 4 bases, with 8 bases sitting between them. Germline loops: CDR1 SGDLS, CDR2 YYNGEE. CDR3 coding DNA: TGTGCCAGCAGCGTAGTCGGGTCCGGGGCCAACGTCCTGACTTTC. This translates into CASSVVGSGANVLTF. The full variable domain, in which reference TRBV9 and TRBJ2-6 provide the parts outside the CDR3, is DSGVTQTPKHLITATGQRVTLRCSPRSGDLSVYWYQQSLDQGLQFLIQYYNGEERAKGNILERFSAQQFPDLHSELNLSSLELGDSALYFCASSVVGSGANVLTFGAGSRLTVL.

This clone has ten or more counts. The genes are TRBV18 and TRBJ2-5, with 9 bases aligning to TRBD1. Losses at the gene ends were 3 bases for V and 1 base for J; bases not matched to a gene: 6. This CDR3 region has 16 residues. CDR1 KGHSH and CDR2 LQKENI come from the germline V gene. DNA of the CDR3: TGTGCCAGCTCACCGACCCTGACAGGGGGCCAAGAGACCCAGTACTTC. This encodes CASSPTLTGGQETQYF.

Points on this clone: A much larger clone sits a single nucleotide away, making a read error possible. The chain recombines TRBV9 with TRBJ2-1, with 8 bases aligning to TRBD1. The ends lost 4 bases at V and 8 bases at J; junction bases unmatched: 14. CDR1 is SGDLS and CDR2 is YYNGEE in the germline V gene. The CDR3 runs to 16 residues. This chain's CDR3 is CASSFRQGPNAHEQFF. In DNA form, the CDR3 reads TGTGCCAGCAGCTTCCGACAGGGGCCCAACGCCCATGAGCAGTTCTTC.

This chain joins TRBV4-1 and TRBJ2-6; perhaps TRBD1 as D (6 bases). The V end lost 6 bases, the J end lost 2 bases, and 23 bases lay between the germline ends. The germline V gene has CDR1 MGHRA and CDR2 YSYEKL. There are 19 residues in the CDR3. The CDR3 sequence: CASRLDSYRARTGANVLTF. The CDR3 DNA reads TGCGCCAGCAGGCTGGACAGCTATCGGGCCCGGACTGGGGCCAACGTCCTGACTTTC.

The V and J genes are TRBV6-1 and TRBJ1-2; D might be TRBD1 (5 bases). Germline V gives CDR1 MNHNS, CDR2 SASEGT. V lost 7 bases, J lost 12 bases, and 21 bases lay in between. The CDR3 length is 13 residues. This CDR3 reads CASIPDGTVGHTF. The DNA of the CDR3 is TGTGCCAGCATCCCCGATGGGACGGTCGGCCACACCTTC.

Many counts were recorded for this clone. The chain uses TRBV11-3 and TRBJ2-5, with D possibly being TRBD1 (5 bases). The CDR3 is 15 residues long. CDR1 and CDR2 from the germline V gene are SGHNT and YENEEA. V was pared by 7 bases and J by 2 bases, with 17 bases between. CDR3 protein: CASTRGRSWQETQYF. The CDR3 DNA reads TGTGCCAGCACAAGGGGTCGGTCATGGCAAGAGACCCAGTACTTC.

This clone was recorded at least ten times. This clone may be a read error of a much larger clone one base away. The CDR3 protein is CASSYGFFGANVLTF. In DNA form, the CDR3 reads TGTGCCAGCAGTTACGGGTTCTTTGGGGCCAACGTCCTGACTTTC. The J gene is TRBJ2-6, the V gene TRBV6-2 or TRBV6-3; D gene ambiguous. The CDR3 covers 15 residues. Trimming removed 2 bases from V and 3 bases from J, with 8 bases in between. CDR1 is MNHEY, CDR2 SVGEGT, per germline.

The rearrangement uses TRBV18 and TRBJ2-7, with 10 bases matching TRBD2. The V segment lost 4 bases and the J segment 4 bases; nucleotides outside the gene matches: 10. This CDR3 contains 16 residues. The germline gives CDR1 KGHSH, CDR2 LQKENI. CDR3 loop: CASSQAGTSAIYEQYF. The CDR3 DNA sequence: TGTGCCAGCTCACAAGCAGGGACTAGCGCAATATACGAGCAGTACTTC.

This clone was seen at least ten times. The chain uses TRBV18 and TRBJ1-1, with D uncertain. This CDR3 comprises 13 residues. V lost 6 bases to trimming and J lost 4 bases, with 12 bases between them. Germline V gene sequence: CDR1 KGHSH, CDR2 LQKENI. CDR3: CASSVPYGTEAFF. The CDR3 region has the DNA TGTGCCAGCTCCGTACCTTACGGCACTGAAGCTTTCTTT.

This clone was seen repeatedly, ten times or more. The chain employs TRBV5-4 and TRBJ2-7; 7 bases match TRBD1. This CDR3 spans 13 amino acids. The trim removed 2 bases at V and 6 bases at J, leaving 5 bases unmatched. From germline, CDR1 is SGHNT and CDR2 YYREEE (reference sequence). The DNA of the CDR3 is TGTGCCAGCAGCTTAGGGGGCCACGGCGAGCAGTACTTC. Translation gives CASSLGGHGEQYF.

This clone has at least ten counts. The rearrangement uses TRBV10-3 and TRBJ2-6, with unresolved D. The V gene lost 6 bases and the J gene lost 0 bases, with 3 bases spanning the gap. The CDR3 is 13 amino acids. The V gene's germline CDR1 is ENHRY and CDR2 SYGVKD. The CDR3 is CAIRGSGANVLTF. CDR3 in DNA: TGTGCCATCAGGGGCTCTGGGGCCAACGTCCTGACTTTC.

This clone has at least ten counts. The genes are TRBV18 and TRBJ2-2; TRBD1 matches 7 bases. CDR1 is KGHSH, CDR2 LQKENI, per germline. J was trimmed by 7 bases and V by 1 base; bases with no gene match: 6. CDR3 length: 15 residues. The CDR3 region is CASSPRHQGVGELFF. CDR3 DNA: TGTGCCAGCTCACCACGTCATCAGGGGGTCGGGGAGCTGTTTTTT.

This clone has a handful of counts. A read error is possible here, since a much larger clone lies one base away. Other nucleotide sequences from this sample produce the same CDR3. The chain recombines TRBV29-1 with TRBJ2-7; 12 bases fit TRBD2. The germline gives CDR1 SQVTM, CDR2 ANQGSEA. V lost 6 bases and J lost 4; bases outside the gene matches: 4. CDR3 length: 13 amino acids. CDR3 DNA: TGCAGCGTCGCTAGCGGGAGGGCATACGAGCAGTACTTC. Amino acids: CSVASGRAYEQYF.

This clone was seen ten or more times. The chain combines TRBV6-4 with TRBJ2-2; D remains ambiguous. CDR1 and CDR2 (germline): MRHNA, SNTAGT. The CDR3 sequence is 16 residues long. V was clipped by 0 bases and J by 3 bases, with 11 bases between them. The CDR3 DNA sequence: TGTGCCAGCAGTGACTCGAGCCACCCTGACACCGGGGAGCTGTTTTTT. Its translation is CASSDSSHPDTGELFF.